The 2 T cell receptor beta chains listed next were all sequenced from one sample in a study of blood T cells in healthy people across ages. Primers used in a second PCR of roughly 7 to 12 cycles were a sample-barcoded 5' primer and a J-beta primer mix. Using its own MiXCR run on the 5' RACE reads, TCRdb lists one record per CDR3 protein. The sample includes about 1.4 million distinct CDR3 sequences, approximately 59% of them seen just once. The sequencing sample was made of blood. The receptors stem from a man between 18 and 29 years old in good health.

The chain recombines TRBV5-1 with TRBJ2-5, with D tentatively TRBD1 (5 bases). With 5 bases removed from V and 3 bases from J, the gap between germline ends came to 11 bases. The CDR3 is 13 amino acids. Germline loops: CDR1 SGHRS, CDR2 YFSETQ. This chain's CDR3 is CASSQGMEETQYF. As DNA, the CDR3 is TGCGCCAGCAGTCAGGGAATGGAAGAGACCCAGTACTTC.

As DNA, the CDR3 is TGTGCCAGCACCGAAGGGGCAGGGGCGATCTATGGCTACACCTTC. This encodes CASTEGAGAIYGYTF. The chain employs TRBV7-9 and TRBJ1-2, with D possibly TRBD1 on 6 matching bases. V lost 7 bases to trimming and J lost 4 bases, with 19 bases between them. This CDR3 contains 15 residues. The germline V gene has CDR1 SEHNR and CDR2 FQNEAQ (reference sequence).